This is a list of T cell receptor beta chains from one sample in a study of T cell repertoires in cytomegalovirus infection. TCRdb analysed the reads with MiXCR anew, one entry per CDR3 protein. The sample lists roughly 630,000 distinct CDR3 sequences; 24% were seen once. Sequences were obtained from CD8+ T cells from PBMCs. These receptors were collected from a human donor in good health (CMV status not recorded). Some clones in this sample may be carry-over from other donors' samples. Both conserved end residues are trimmed from each CDR3. D genes are given only for firm matches. Clone size is shown for a subset of rows, as once, few, many or a class of expanded clone.

clone_size d_call v_call cdr3_aa
many TRBD2 TRBV7-2 ASSLLAGGKNIQY
few . TRBV7-6 ASSLVPQGSRNEQF
few TRBD2 TRBV28 ASATSAGKQF
. . TRBV5-1 ASSLYFGQLNTEAF
. TRBD1 TRBV6-2/TRBV6-3 ASSPRGTGLNEQF
. TRBD1 TRBV7-2 ASSSGQGIVGETQY
. . TRBV7-9 ASSSSEGVTSYEQY
few . TRBV6-2/TRBV6-3 ASSSTRWGQETQY
. . TRBV20-1 SPGTPDYNEQF
. . TRBV14 ASSPLRGGRMNTEAF
many TRBD1 TRBV7-9 ASSNRQGVDEKLF